This is a list of T cell receptor beta chains from one sample in a study of cytomegalovirus exposure and HLA in healthy donors. TCRdb keeps only in-frame clones here, not all; method: immunoSEQ multiplex PCR. The sample includes over 250,000 clones, around 90% of them seen just once. Material: PBMCs. These receptors originate from a young woman in good health and CMV-seropositive. Both conserved end residues are part of each CDR3. D genes are given only for firm matches. Clone size is stated in some rows and not others, as once, few, many or a class when expanded.

j_call | d_call | cdr3_length | v_call | clone_size | cdr3_aa | cdr3_nt
TRBJ2-3 | - | 15 | TRBV27 | - | CASSLGERGTDTQYF | TGTGCCAGCAGTTTAGGGGAGAGAGGCACAGATACGCAGTATTTT
TRBJ2-2 | TRBD1 | 16 | TRBV2 | - | CASTSEGADYTGELFF | TGTGCCAGCACCTCAGAGGGGGCCGACTACACCGGGGAGCTGTTTTTT
TRBJ2-1 | TRBD2 | 13 | TRBV7-8 | once | CASSTRLAGEQFF | TGTGCCAGCAGTACGCGACTAGCTGGTGAGCAGTTCTTC
TRBJ2-2 | TRBD2 | 15 | TRBV27 | - | CASTLAGVYTGELFF | TGTGCCAGCACCCTAGCGGGAGTTTACACCGGGGAGCTGTTTTTT
TRBJ2-3 | - | 13 | TRBV5-6 | few | CASSLGSTDTQYF | TGTGCCAGCAGCTTGGGTAGCACAGATACGCAGTATTTT
TRBJ1-2 | - | 16 | TRBV4-2 | few | CASSRGNWDNNYGYTF | TGTGCCAGCAGCCGAGGGAATTGGGACAATAACTATGGCTACACCTTC
TRBJ2-3 | - | 11 | TRBV7-2 | few | CASSLMDTQYF | TGTGCCAGCAGCTTAATGGATACGCAGTATTTT
TRBJ1-1 | TRBD1 | 14 | TRBV6-5 | - | CASSYMAGGTEAFF | TGTGCCAGCAGTTACATGGCAGGGGGAACTGAAGCTTTCTTT
TRBJ2-1 | TRBD1 | 14 | TRBV5-1 | - | CASSLVQGDNEQFF | TGCGCCAGCAGCTTGGTTCAGGGGGACAATGAGCAGTTCTTC
TRBJ2-5 | - | 13 | TRBV11-2 | once | CASSLVTSETQYF | TGTGCCAGCAGCTTAGTAACTTCCGAGACCCAGTACTTC
TRBJ2-1 | - | 13 | TRBV19 | few | CASSMSSLNEQFF | TGTGCCAGTAGTATGTCTAGCCTCAATGAGCAGTTCTTC
TRBJ2-7 | TRBD1 | 16 | TRBV27 | - | CASSLLSGTVAYEQYF | TGTGCCAGCAGTTTATTGTCCGGGACAGTTGCCTACGAGCAGTACTTC
TRBJ2-3 | - | 12 | TRBV10-2 | once | CASSSRLVTQYF | TGCGCCAGCAGTTCCAGGTTGGTTACGCAGTATTTT
TRBJ2-5 | TRBD1 | 14 | TRBV19 | - | CASSAGTVPRTQYF | TGTGCCAGTAGTGCTGGGACAGTACCTCGGACCCAGTACTTC
TRBJ1-4 | - | 17 | TRBV2 | - | CASSGLGARPSNEKLFF | TGTGCCAGCAGTGGCCTGGGCGCTCGGCCGTCGAATGAAAAACTGTTTTTT
TRBJ1-2 | - | 14 | TRBV7-8 | once | CASSLGDGNYGYTF | TGTGCCAGCAGCTTAGGGGACGGAAACTATGGCTACACCTTC
TRBJ1-2 | - | 12 | TRBV5-1 | - | CASAGPNGGYTF | TGCGCCAGCGCCGGGCCCAACGGCGGCTACACCTTC
TRBJ1-2 | TRBD1 | 14 | TRBV9 | - | CASSRGQGAYGYTF | TGTGCCAGCAGCCGGGGACAGGGGGCCTATGGCTACACCTTC
TRBJ1-1 | - | 12 | TRBV28 | - | CASSLLQGYAFF | TGTGCCAGCAGTTTGTTACAGGGTTATGCTTTCTTT